This T cell receptor beta chain was sequenced in a study of shared clonotypes between healthy human individuals. Whole-study results and caveats: Naive CD4 clonotypes were shared across a handful of donors at about 5%. Measured sharing among donors was expected to vary with sequencing depth.

From germline, CDR1 is SGHVS and CDR2 FQNEAQ. Trimming took 5 bases from V and 6 from J, leaving 11 bases between them. This CDR3 has 13 amino acids. A remark on this clone: Its antigen is unknown.

Produced via immunoSEQ multiplex PCR; TCRdb's table is partial and in-frame only. The data show around 1,100,000 clones, 77% seen once. The sequencing sample was made of memory CD4+ T cells from PBMCs. Sample subset: CD45RA-negative fraction. The source of this sequence is a young man in good health. Some clones in this sample may be carry-over from other donors' samples. The chain couples TRBV7-8 to TRBJ1-5; D is possibly TRBD1 (5 bases). The CDR3: CASSARVGQPQHF. CDR3 DNA sequence: TGTGCCAGCAGCGCCAGGGTGGGTCAGCCCCAGCATTTT. Together with reference TRBV7-8 and TRBJ1-5, the CDR3 gives the full variable domain: GAGVSQSPRYKVAKRGQDVALRCDPISGHVSLFWYQQALGQGPEFLTYFQNEAQLDKSGLPSDRFFAERPEGSVSTLKIQRTQQEDSAVYLCASSARVGQPQHFGDGTRLSIL.